These 10 T cell receptor beta chains were all obtained from the same sample, sequenced in a study of radiotherapy plus CTLA-4 blockade in lung cancer. The assay was immunoSEQ multiplex PCR, and TCRdb's table has in-frame clones only and misses some. Seen here are 95,000 to 150,000 clones, more than 80% observed once, and the top ten hold 5.5% to 7%. The specimen was peripheral blood, collected from a patient treated with radiotherapy plus ipilimumab. These receptors were collected from a human donor with non-small cell lung cancer that progressed on radiotherapy plus ipilimumab.

The CDR3 spells CASRDRSNYGYTF. The DNA of the CDR3 is TGTGCCAGCCGGGACAGATCTAACTATGGCTACACCTTC. The V and J genes are TRBV30 and TRBJ1-2, with 7 bases fitting TRBD1. Germline CDR1 is GTSNPN and CDR2 is SVGIG (reference sequence). There are 13 residues in the CDR3. The V gene end was trimmed by 8 bases and the J gene end by 0 bases; junction bases not matched to a gene: 6.

This clone was seen a single time. The rearrangement uses TRBV27 and TRBJ1-1; unclear D gene. The germline V and J ends were trimmed by 4 bases and 3 bases, with 12 bases remaining between them. CDR3 length equals 14 residues. Germline assignment: CDR1 MNHEY and CDR2 SMNVEV (reference sequence). This CDR3 reads CASSSAGVHTEAFF. The CDR3 DNA reads TGTGCCAGCAGTTCCGCCGGTGTACACACTGAAGCTTTCTTT.

V is TRBV6-6 and J is TRBJ2-7; D is perhaps TRBD2 (5 bases). The CDR3 has 15 amino acids. Trimming took off 2 bases at V and 1 base at J, with 12 bases between the two ends. Germline lookup yields CDR1 MNHNY and CDR2 SVGAGI (reference sequence). The CDR3 DNA is TGTGCCAGCAGTTACCTAGCCAGTGTATCCTACGAGCAGTACTTC. It encodes CASSYLASVSYEQYF.

The V and J genes are TRBV19 and TRBJ2-1; unclear D gene. Germline CDR1 is LNHDA and CDR2 is SQIVND (reference sequence). This CDR3 has 13 amino acids. Trimming shortened V by 5 bases and J by 7 bases, and 12 bases separated the two germline ends. CDR3 sequence: CASSPGFGNEQFF. For the CDR3, the DNA is TGTGCCAGTAGTCCCGGGTTCGGGAATGAGCAGTTCTTC.

This clone occurred once. The V gene is TRBV6-5, the J gene TRBJ2-7; possible D gene TRBD1, 5 bases. The CDR3 loop spans 16 amino acids. V lost 2 bases to trimming and J lost 3 bases, with 17 bases between them. Germline CDR1 MNHEY, CDR2 SVGAGI. The chain's CDR3 is CASSYLAAGLVYEQYF. The CDR3 DNA reads TGTGCCAGCAGTTACCTCGCCGCAGGGTTAGTCTACGAGCAGTACTTC.

V usage is TRBV6-6 and J usage is TRBJ2-7; D is undetermined. Germline loops: CDR1 MNHNY, CDR2 SVGAGI (reference sequence). With 6 bases removed from V and 2 bases from J, the gap between germline ends came to 17 bases. This CDR3 spans 15 amino acids. For the CDR3, the DNA is TGTGCCAGCAGACAGCCAGGTGCTAGGACCTACGAGCAGTACTTC. Its protein product is CASRQPGARTYEQYF.

The chain employs TRBV2 and TRBJ1-1; TRBD1 is a possible D gene (5 bases). Germline V gene sequence: CDR1 SNHLY, CDR2 FYNNEI. Trimming pared 8 bases from V and 0 bases from J, leaving 13 bases between. The CDR3 has 14 amino acids. The CDR3 loop is CASGSRQMNTEAFF. The CDR3 nucleotides read TGTGCCAGCGGGTCGCGACAGATGAACACTGAAGCTTTCTTT.

The chain carries TRBV18 and TRBJ1-2, with D hard to call. The germline V gene encodes CDR1 KGHSH and CDR2 LQKENI. This CDR3 has 13 residues. Trimming removed 3 bases from V and 6 bases from J, with 11 bases in between. Here the CDR3 DNA reads TGTGCCAGCTCACCGATGGGTCCAAATGGCTACACCTTC. Its translation: CASSPMGPNGYTF.

This chain joins TRBV7-6 and TRBJ2-3; possible D gene TRBD1, 6 bases. CDR1 is SGHVS and CDR2 is FNYEAQ in the germline V gene. V shed 5 bases and J shed 1 base, with 16 bases lying between them. This CDR3 is built from 16 residues. CDR3 loop: CASSPSWGHGTDTQYF. For the CDR3, the DNA is TGTGCCAGCAGCCCTTCGTGGGGACACGGCACAGATACGCAGTATTTT.

The sample holds one count of this clone. The chain carries TRBV6-1 and TRBJ2-5; the D gene is possibly TRBD2 (5 bases). Germline V gene sequence: CDR1 MNHNS, CDR2 SASEGT. The CDR3 loop spans 15 amino acids. Trimming stripped 1 base from V and 4 bases from J, with 13 bases between. CDR3 nucleotide sequence: TGTGCCAGCAGTGAAGACCGGGGATTTTCAGAGACCCAGTACTTC. The encoded protein is CASSEDRGFSETQYF.